One sample yielded the 18 T cell receptor beta chains listed below, sequenced in a study of cytomegalovirus exposure and HLA in healthy donors. Clones were read by immunoSEQ multiplex PCR, and TCRdb kept only the in-frame ones, dropping some. The table has 110,000 or so clones, 85% to 90% seen once; the top ten hold under 4.5%. The sequenced material came from PBMCs. These receptor sequences come from a woman aged 18-29 years in good health and CMV-seropositive.

V and J are TRBV18 and TRBJ2-3; D perhaps matches TRBD1 (6 bases). The CDR3 is made up of 13 amino acids. The germline V gene encodes CDR1 KGHSH and CDR2 LQKENI. V was cut by 5 bases and J by 6 bases, with 12 bases left in between. DNA of the CDR3: TGTGCCAGCTCAGGACAGCTGAGCGATACGCAGTATTTT. Its translation is CASSGQLSDTQYF. Variable domain in full (rest from reference TRBV18 and TRBJ2-3): NAGVMQNPRHLVRRRGQEARLRCSPMKGHSHVYWYRQLPEEGLKFMVYLQKENIIDESGMPKERFSAEFPKEGPSILRIQQVVRGDSAAYFCASSGQLSDTQYFGPGTRLTVL.

Here the CDR3 DNA reads TGCAGCGCGCTTTCAGGGCTAACTAATGAAAAACTGTTTTTT. Protein sequence: CSALSGLTNEKLFF. The V gene is TRBV29-1, the J gene TRBJ1-4; D might be TRBD1 (5 bases). Germline CDR1 and CDR2: SQVTM and ANQGSEA. The CDR3 is made up of 14 amino acids. V lost 7 bases to trimming and J lost 1 base, with 13 bases between them.

The V call is TRBV14, the J call TRBJ1-2; maybe TRBD1 (5 bases). Germline CDR1 is SGHDN and CDR2 is FVKESK. V shed 4 bases and J shed 6 bases, with 18 bases lying between them. The CDR3 covers 15 residues. The CDR3 DNA sequence: TGTGCCAGCAGCCCTCCCGGGACTCCCTCGGATGGCTACACCTTC. Its translation: CASSPPGTPSDGYTF.

The J gene is TRBJ2-3, the V gene TRBV11-2; 9 nucleotides match TRBD1. J gave up 3 bases and V 3 bases, and 4 bases lay outside the gene matches. The CDR3 totals 15 residues. Looked up from germline, CDR1 is SGHAT and CDR2 is FQNNGV. CDR3 residues: CASSFRDRETDTQYF. CDR3 bases: TGTGCCAGCAGCTTCCGGGACAGGGAAACAGATACGCAGTATTTT.

The rearrangement uses TRBV6-6 and TRBJ2-7; D is unclear. The ends were cut back, 3 bases at V and 6 bases at J, with 9 bases in the middle. The germline gives CDR1 MNHNY, CDR2 SVGAGI (reference sequence). The length of the CDR3 is 12 residues. CDR3 region: CASSYLHGEQYF. CDR3 coding DNA: TGTGCCAGCAGTTATCTCCACGGCGAGCAGTACTTC.

The genes are TRBV2 and TRBJ2-7; 9 bases line up with TRBD1. The CDR3 totals 13 residues. J gave up 6 bases and V 5 bases, and 5 bases lay outside the gene matches. Germline values: CDR1 SNHLY, CDR2 FYNNEI. The chain's CDR3 is CASSRGQGTEQYF. The CDR3, as DNA: TGTGCCAGCAGTAGGGGACAGGGCACCGAGCAGTACTTC.

The rearrangement joins TRBV29-1 to TRBJ1-1; tentatively, D is TRBD1 (6 bases). The length of the CDR3 is 13 residues. Trimming removed 7 bases from V and 3 bases from J, with 15 bases in between. CDR1 SQVTM and CDR2 ANQGSEA come from the germline V gene. As DNA, the CDR3 is TGCAGCGGAGTCCGGGACACATACACTGAAGCTTTCTTT. This sequence encodes CSGVRDTYTEAFF.

The chain links TRBV28 to TRBJ2-3; 7 nucleotides match TRBD1. Germline V lookup: CDR1 MDHEN, CDR2 SYDVKM. The CDR3 covers 14 residues. V was clipped by 5 bases and J by 6 bases; unmatched bases: 8. CDR3 DNA sequence: TGTGCCAGCAGTACCAGGACAGGTGAGGATACGCAGTATTTT. Translating gives CASSTRTGEDTQYF.

CDR3 sequence: CAWSYSGSPYEQYF. CDR3 sequence (DNA): TGTGCCTGGAGTTATAGCGGGAGTCCCTACGAGCAGTACTTC. The rearrangement links TRBV30 to TRBJ2-7; 9 bases are a match to TRBD2. The CDR3 is 14 amino acids. The germline CDR1 and CDR2 sequences are GTSNPN and SVGIG (reference sequence). The V and J ends lost 2 bases and 2 bases, in that order; junction bases with no gene match: 4.

The chain is built from TRBV7-2 and TRBJ1-2, with no clear D. Germline CDR1 and CDR2: SGHTA and FQGNSA. CDR3 length equals 13 residues. V shed 6 bases and J shed 8 bases, with 16 bases lying between them. The CDR3 here is CASRPTAAGGYTF. CDR3 nucleotides: TGTGCCAGCAGGCCCACGGCGGCCGGCGGCTACACCTTC.

The chain combines TRBV30 with TRBJ2-1; 7 positions agree with TRBD1. Trimming took 7 bases from V and 4 from J; bases not matched to a gene: 10. The germline CDR1 and CDR2 sequences are GTSNPN and SVGIG (reference sequence). The CDR3 loop spans 14 amino acids. The CDR3 here is CAYQGENRYNEQFF. Written as DNA, the CDR3 is TGTGCCTACCAGGGGGAAAATCGGTACAATGAGCAGTTCTTC.

The rearrangement links TRBV19 to TRBJ1-1; TRBD1 agrees at 7 bases. The CDR3 has 15 amino acids. CDR1 is LNHDA, CDR2 SQIVND, per germline (reference sequence). The junction had 7 bases not matched to a gene; V was cut back by 6 bases and J by 0 bases. In DNA form, the CDR3 reads TGTGCCAGTAGCCCCACAGGGGCTATGAACACTGAAGCTTTCTTT. It is translated as CASSPTGAMNTEAFF. Full variable domain (rest looked up from reference TRBV19 and TRBJ1-1): DGGITQSPKYLFRKEGQNVTLSCEQNLNHDAMYWYRQDPGQGLRLIYYSQIVNDFQKGDIAEGYSVSREKKESFPLTVTSAQKNPTAFYLCASSPTGAMNTEAFFGQGTRLTVV.

The CDR3 loop reads CASSYSRQGKGTEAFF. The DNA of the CDR3 is TGTGCCAGCAGTTACTCGAGACAGGGGAAAGGAACTGAAGCTTTCTTT. The chain has TRBV6-6 and TRBJ1-1; 8 bases line up with TRBD1. Germline CDR1 and CDR2: MNHNY and SVGAGI (reference sequence). The V segment lost 0 bases and the J segment 5 bases; nucleotides outside the gene matches: 8. This CDR3 has 16 amino acids.

The chain combines TRBV19 with TRBJ1-1; 7 nucleotides align to TRBD1. Germline CDR1 LNHDA, CDR2 SQIVND (reference sequence). The CDR3 has 12 residues. The V segment lost 6 bases and the J segment 5 bases; nucleotides outside the gene matches: 3. For the CDR3, the DNA is TGTGCCAGTAGGCAGGGGGAGACTGAAGCTTTCTTT. As protein: CASRQGETEAFF.

V gene TRBV6-1 combines with J gene TRBJ1-6; 7 bases are a match to TRBD1. Germline assignment: CDR1 MNHNS and CDR2 SASEGT. The CDR3 runs 17 residues. Trimming took 4 bases from V and 7 from J; bases not matched to a gene: 13. In nucleotides, the CDR3 is TGTGCCAGCAGTGTTCTCCCGCCGGGACAGCTCAATTCACCCCTCCACTTT. Translated, it gives CASSVLPPGQLNSPLHF.

This rearrangement joins TRBV13 to TRBJ1-3; D is undetermined. CDR1 and CDR2 (germline): PRHDT, FYEKMQ (reference sequence). Between the trimmed V and J ends, which lost 3 bases and 4 bases, there was a span of 4 bases. The CDR3 has 12 residues. Here the CDR3 DNA reads TGTGCCAGCAGCTTGCTAGGAAACACCATATATTTT. It translates to CASSLLGNTIYF.

The V call is TRBV19, the J call TRBJ2-2, with a tentative D call TRBD2 (6 bases). Between the trimmed V and J ends, which lost 6 bases and 7 bases, there was a span of 12 bases. The CDR3 consists of 13 residues. Germline CDR1 LNHDA, CDR2 SQIVND (reference sequence). CDR3 sequence: CASRANGGGELFF. The CDR3 DNA sequence: TGTGCCAGTAGGGCCAACGGGGGCGGGGAGCTGTTTTTT.

J is TRBJ1-6 and V is TRBV28; a possible D gene is TRBD1 (6 bases). Deletions cut 6 bases from V and 10 bases from J, with 10 bases between. CDR3 length: 12 residues. The germline CDR1 and CDR2 sequences are MDHEN and SYDVKM. CDR3 in DNA: TGTGCCAGCAGCCAGGGGAGCTCACCCCTCCACTTT. Protein: CASSQGSSPLHF.